These T cell receptor beta chains were read from a single sample in a study of blood T cell repertoires in COVID-19. Using immunoSEQ multiplex PCR, the repertoire was profiled, and TCRdb retains in-frame clones only, with some absent. This table holds roughly 100,000 clones, 84% found once. Sequencing used peripheral blood. Every receptor here comes from an older woman with acute or convalescent COVID-19. Both conserved end residues are part of each CDR3.

J gene,V gene,CDR3 protein
TRBJ1-3,TRBV7-6,CASSLDRGNSGNTIYF
TRBJ2-7,TRBV7-8,CASSLSESSYEQYF
TRBJ2-7,TRBV11-2,CASSLTSGAGEQYF
TRBJ1-1,TRBV5-4,CASSLQGRGTEAFF
TRBJ1-2,TRBV9,CASSPSAGGTGGDRGGYTF
TRBJ1-2,TRBV11-2,CASSSSGQVYGYTF
TRBJ1-1,TRBV5-6,CASGTANTEAFF
TRBJ2-3,TRBV5-1,CASSPDTPSLGDTQYF
TRBJ1-5,TRBV7-9,CASSLGTGVGDQPQHF
TRBJ2-2,TRBV5-1,CASSQGLAGNTGELFF
TRBJ2-7,TRBV19,CASRDRGYEQYF
TRBJ2-7,TRBV20-1,CSASPGGGYEQYF
TRBJ2-7,TRBV10-1,CASSAAGNGEQYF
TRBJ1-2,TRBV25-1,CASSDDRTGGNYGYTF
TRBJ1-2,TRBV18,CASSPRTGEGGYTF
TRBJ2-7,TRBV5-1,CASSLEVGLAGYEQYF
TRBJ2-2,TRBV9,CASSVTSGTAYTGELFF
TRBJ2-7,TRBV5-4,CASSDGRDGYYEQYF
TRBJ1-4,TRBV7-3,CASSAGTGGELFF
TRBJ2-2,TRBV6-6,CASTKTGGTGELFF
TRBJ2-1,TRBV3-1/TRBV3-2,CASSHPLAGRSYNEQFF
TRBJ2-7,TRBV6-2/TRBV6-3,CASSYTLAKSYEQYF
TRBJ1-4,TRBV10-3,CAISGAAGGMSNEKLFF
TRBJ1-1,TRBV18,CASSPSGGRGATEAFF
TRBJ1-2,TRBV30,CASGGVYGYTF
TRBJ2-1,TRBV2,CASSSGSSYNEQFF
TRBJ1-5,TRBV6-5,CASESGGNQPQHF
TRBJ1-3,TRBV7-9,CASSLAATGQGSSGNTIYF
TRBJ2-3,TRBV4-1,CASSQLPTSVDTQYF
TRBJ1-1,TRBV4-1,CASSHPLRWTEAFF
TRBJ1-1,TRBV19,CASKPTGDSAEAFF
TRBJ1-1,TRBV6-5,CASNYASGTEAFF
TRBJ2-5,TRBV7-8,CASSGGNQETQYF
TRBJ1-1,TRBV19,CASTRQGTEAFF
TRBJ1-6,TRBV4-1,CASSQQGTGNSPLHF
TRBJ2-5,TRBV29-1,CSAYDSGGQETQYF
TRBJ2-7,TRBV5-1,CASSSGTGGTYEQYF
TRBJ2-5,TRBV10-1,CASRSTSGGQETQYF
TRBJ2-2,TRBV5-1,CASSAPDRGNTGELFF
TRBJ2-2,TRBV11-2,CASSWRSGGQNTGELFF
TRBJ1-5,TRBV2,CASSTNGGQPQHF
TRBJ2-3,TRBV11-1,CASEPSGGASDTQYF
TRBJ1-5,TRBV6-5,CASSRGFSNQPQHF
TRBJ2-5,TRBV5-4,CASSLDFSGGQETQYF
TRBJ1-4,TRBV7-8,CASSPHPLQGGNEKLFF
TRBJ1-1,TRBV18,CASSIRALNTEAFF
TRBJ2-6,TRBV5-1,CASSAGTGGSGANVLTF
TRBJ2-7,TRBV14,CASSQDNLVAGHYEQYF
TRBJ2-1,TRBV29-1,CSGRPGGGSYNEQFF
TRBJ2-7,TRBV29-1,CSAIRDTSYEQYF
TRBJ2-7,TRBV19,CASSDAGGSPHEQYF
TRBJ2-3,TRBV6-2/TRBV6-3,CASSYHLAGGVVTQYF
TRBJ1-2,TRBV5-8,CASTRTERPRRGYTF
TRBJ2-2,TRBV4-2,CASSQEGQWSNTGELFF
TRBJ1-2,TRBV28,CASSRQTYGYTF